This T cell receptor beta chain was sequenced in a study of preoperative IRX-2 immunotherapy in early breast cancer. The ends lost 2 bases at V and 0 bases at J; junction bases unmatched: 3. The germline CDR1 and CDR2 sequences are SGHVS and FNYEAQ. The CDR3 loop spans 15 amino acids. The assay was immunoSEQ multiplex PCR, and TCRdb's table has in-frame clones only and misses some. The sample contains about 89,000 clones, roughly 88% of which appear only once. Treatment specified: preoperative locoregional IRX-2 cytokine immunotherapy. Patients received preoperative, locoregional IRX-2 cytokine immunotherapy in a phase Ib study.

The sequence came from a human donor with breast cancer. The chain recombines TRBV7-6 with TRBJ2-7, with 8 bases identical to TRBD2. This specimen was tumor tissue, taken after IRX-2 immunotherapy. CDR3 DNA sequence: TGTGCCAGCAGCTTAACAGCGGGGGTCTCCTACGAGCAGTACTTC. As protein: CASSLTAGVSYEQYF.